The 32 T cell receptor beta chains listed next were all sequenced from one sample in a study of cytomegalovirus exposure and HLA in healthy donors. The PCR had 60 Vbeta and 13 Jbeta primers. The repertoire was sequenced with immunoSEQ multiplex PCR; TCRdb's copy has only in-frame clones and lacks some. There are approximately 170,000 clones in the sample; 65% to 85% occur only once, and approximately 1.2% lies in the top ten. Sequencing was carried out using PBMCs. The receptors here all came from a man aged 50 or older in good health and CMV-seropositive.

The genes are TRBV9 and TRBJ1-5, with 7 bases aligning to TRBD1. The CDR3 consists of 13 residues. V lost 6 bases and J lost 2; bases outside the gene matches: 2. CDR1 is SGDLS and CDR2 is YYNGEE in the germline V gene. CDR3 amino acids: CASNRGGNQPQHF. CDR3 in DNA: TGTGCCAGCAACAGGGGAGGCAATCAGCCCCAGCATTTT.

This clone appeared a few times. One end of the junction varies from germline; a read error may be responsible. The rearrangement links TRBV7-3 to TRBJ2-2; possibly TRBD1 for D (5 bases). CDR1 is SGHTA and CDR2 is FQGTGA in the germline V gene. This CDR3 contains 14 residues. CDR3 DNA: TGTGCCAGCAGCCTAACGTACAGGTCCGGGGAGCTGTTTTTT. Protein sequence: CASSLTYRSGELFF. Filled out from reference TRBV7-3 and TRBJ2-2, the complete variable domain reads GAGVSQTPSNKVTEKGKYVELRCDPISGHTALYWYRQSLGQGPEFLIYFQGTGAADDSGLPNDRFFAVRPEGSVSTLKIQRTERGDSAVYLCASSLTYRSGELFFGEGSRLTVL.

The chain couples TRBV5-5 to TRBJ2-5; D might be TRBD2 (5 bases). V was trimmed by 0 bases and J by 2 bases, leaving 5 bases between them. Germline-derived CDR1 and CDR2 are SGHKS and YYEKEE (reference sequence). The CDR3 runs to 13 residues. This chain's CDR3 is CASSLGRQETQYF. Written as DNA, the CDR3 is TGTGCCAGCAGCTTGGGGAGGCAAGAGACCCAGTACTTC.

This clone is a singleton in its sample. The chain carries TRBV4-3 and TRBJ1-4; TRBD1 aligns across 7 bases. Trimming took 4 bases from V and 6 from J; bases not matched to a gene: 11. CDR1 and CDR2 from the germline V gene are LGHNA and YSLEER. This CDR3 is 16 amino acids long. The CDR3 DNA sequence: TGCGCCAGCAGCCCAGTCGGAGGGACAGCGTATGAAAAACTGTTTTTT. Translation gives CASSPVGGTAYEKLFF.

The chain couples TRBV28 to TRBJ2-7, with 8 bases aligning to TRBD2. Germline trimming cut 11 bases from V and 7 bases from J; bases unmatched to any gene: 13. The CDR3 is 13 residues long. Looked up from germline, CDR1 is MDHEN and CDR2 is SYDVKM. The CDR3, as DNA: TGTGCCTTAGCCTCTAGCGGGTATGGGGAGCAGTACTTC. Protein: CALASSGYGEQYF. The complete variable domain, with remaining parts taken from reference TRBV28 and TRBJ2-7, reads DVKVTQSSRYLVKRTGEKVFLECVQDMDHENMFWYRQDPGLGLRLIYFSYDVKMKEKGDIPEGYSVSREKKERFSLILESASTNQTSMYLCALASSGYGEQYFGPGTRLTVT.

This clone has more than one count but fewer than ten. V usage is TRBV15 and J usage is TRBJ2-3; D gene ambiguous. The CDR3 is 14 residues long. CDR1 and CDR2 from the germline V gene are LNHNV and YYDKDF (reference sequence). V was cut by 0 bases and J by 4 bases, with 8 bases left in between. CDR3 bases: TGTGCCACCAGCAGAGATTCAGGTCCAGATACGCAGTATTTT. Translated: CATSRDSGPDTQYF.

This chain joins TRBV6-5 and TRBJ1-5; D not resolved. The V end was cut by 5 bases, the J end by 2 bases, with 13 bases between. The CDR3 has 15 amino acids. CDR1 and CDR2 (germline): MNHEY, SVGAGI. The chain's CDR3 is CASSPRGRGNQPQHF. CDR3 sequence (DNA): TGTGCCAGCAGTCCCCGCGGCCGGGGCAATCAGCCCCAGCATTTT.

The chain joins TRBV6-5 to TRBJ2-7; the D gene is possibly TRBD2 (5 bases). From germline, CDR1 is MNHEY and CDR2 SVGAGI. V was cut by 0 bases and J by 5 bases, with 17 bases left in between. The CDR3 extends over 16 amino acids. The CDR3 bases are TGTGCCAGCAGTTACTCGCCCCCCACGGGAATCGACGAGCAGTACTTC. Protein: CASSYSPPTGIDEQYF.

The rearrangement uses TRBV5-1 and TRBJ1-1; the D is unclear. The CDR3 spans 13 residues. Trimming removed 4 bases at V and 1 base at J, with 8 bases between. The germline V gene has CDR1 SGHRS and CDR2 YFSETQ. CDR3 amino acids: CASSPFRNTEAFF. CDR3 coding DNA: TGCGCCAGCAGCCCGTTTAGGAACACTGAAGCTTTCTTT. The full variable domain, rest sourced from reference TRBV5-1 and TRBJ1-1, is KAGVTQTPRYLIKTRGQQVTLSCSPISGHRSVSWYQQTPGQGLQFLFEYFSETQRNKGNFPGRFSGRQFSNSRSEMNVSTLELGDSALYLCASSPFRNTEAFFGQGTRLTVV.

The chain employs TRBV19 and TRBJ2-7; D uncertain. Trimming stripped 8 bases from V and 0 bases from J, with 11 bases between. Germline V gives CDR1 LNHDA, CDR2 SQIVND (reference sequence). This CDR3 is built from 13 residues. The CDR3 loop reads CASPCNSSYEQYF. As DNA, the CDR3 is TGTGCCAGTCCCTGCAATAGCTCCTACGAGCAGTACTTC.

The chain combines TRBV29-1 with TRBJ2-5; TRBD2 is a possible D gene (6 bases). CDR1 and CDR2 (germline): SQVTM, ANQGSEA. The V end was cut by 8 bases, the J end by 5 bases, with 12 bases between. This CDR3 is built from 11 residues. CDR3 protein: CSPRDSETQYF. Written as DNA, the CDR3 is TGCAGCCCTCGGGACTCGGAGACCCAGTACTTC. The variable domain in full, completed from reference TRBV29-1 and TRBJ2-5, reads SAVISQKPSRDICQRGTSLTIQCQVDSQVTMMFWYRQQPGQSLTLIATANQGSEATYESGFVIDKFPISRPNLTFSTLTVSNMSPEDSSIYLCSPRDSETQYFGPGTRLLVL.

The gene calls are TRBV2 and TRBJ1-1; weak D call: TRBD1 (6 bases). The germline V and J ends were trimmed by 6 bases and 1 base, with 9 bases remaining between them. Germline CDR1 SNHLY, CDR2 FYNNEI. The CDR3 extends over 13 amino acids. The CDR3 sequence: CASSQTGNTEAFF. The CDR3 DNA reads TGTGCCAGCAGCCAGACAGGGAACACTGAAGCTTTCTTT.

The gene calls are TRBV28 and TRBJ2-1; TRBD2 matches 12 bases. Losses at the gene ends were 3 bases for V and 7 bases for J; bases not matched to a gene: 7. Germline CDR1 MDHEN, CDR2 SYDVKM. This CDR3 spans 16 amino acids. CDR3 DNA: TGTGCCAGCAGTTTCCTGACTAGCGGGAGATCGAATGAGCAGTTCTTC. Its translation: CASSFLTSGRSNEQFF.

The chain couples TRBV11-2 to TRBJ2-2; 13 nucleotides line up with TRBD2. V shed 6 bases, J shed 6 bases, and the junction held 10 bases outside the gene matches. The CDR3 sequence is 17 residues long. In germline, CDR1 is SGHAT, CDR2 FQNNGV. CDR3 protein: CASRDRTSGSRAGELFF. As DNA, the CDR3 is TGTGCCAGCAGGGACCGGACTAGCGGGAGTAGGGCCGGGGAGCTGTTTTTT.

The rearrangement uses TRBV18 and TRBJ2-7; 9 positions match TRBD2. Looked up from germline, CDR1 is KGHSH and CDR2 is LQKENI. V lost 6 bases and J lost 4; bases outside the gene matches: 10. The CDR3 extends over 15 amino acids. DNA of the CDR3: TGTGCCAGCTCTCCTTCGGGGAGCGGGGGGTACGAGCAGTACTTC. Its protein product is CASSPSGSGGYEQYF.

Only a few counts were recorded for this clone. The rearrangement joins TRBV30 to TRBJ1-2; weak D call: TRBD1 (5 bases). The V end lost 4 bases, the J end lost 4 bases, and 13 bases lay between the germline ends. The CDR3 totals 13 residues. Germline-derived CDR1 and CDR2 are GTSNPN and SVGIG (reference sequence). CDR3 nucleotide sequence: TGTGCCTGGAATAGACAGTTTTCCTATGGCTACACCTTC. Protein product: CAWNRQFSYGYTF.

The chain's CDR3 is CASSLTRDTTFSYEQYF. DNA of the CDR3: TGTGCCAGCAGTTTGACAAGGGACACCACCTTCTCCTACGAGCAGTACTTC. The chain recombines TRBV2 with TRBJ2-7; the D gene is possibly TRBD1 (6 bases). There are 17 residues in the CDR3. The V end lost 5 bases, the J end lost 0 bases, and 20 bases lay between the germline ends. Germline V gene lookup returns CDR1 SNHLY and CDR2 FYNNEI.

The chain uses TRBV19 and TRBJ2-1; D possibly matches TRBD1 or TRBD2 (6 bases each). V was trimmed by 5 bases and J by 7 bases, leaving 24 bases between them. CDR1 and CDR2 from the germline V gene are LNHDA and SQIVND (reference sequence). The CDR3 runs 17 residues. Here the CDR3 DNA reads TGTGCCAGTAGTCTAGGGGGAGGACACCTGACCCTTAATGAGCAGTTCTTC. Translating it yields CASSLGGGHLTLNEQFF.

By share, this clone counts as medium-sized. In the same sample, other DNA sequences code for this CDR3. The chain's CDR3 is CASSPSGGGYEQYF. The CDR3 DNA follows: TGTGCCAGCAGCCCCAGCGGAGGAGGGTACGAGCAGTACTTC. This rearrangement joins TRBV6-5 to TRBJ2-7, with D possibly matching TRBD2 (6 bases). Germline V gives CDR1 MNHEY, CDR2 SVGAGI. V lost 6 bases to trimming and J lost 4 bases, with 16 bases between them. CDR3 length equals 14 residues.

Written as DNA, the CDR3 is TGTGCCAGCAGCTTAATGGGGGGTCAAATGAGGGAGCAGTTCTTC. Its translation: CASSLMGGQMREQFF. The J gene is TRBJ2-1, the V gene TRBV7-3; D is perhaps TRBD2 (6 bases). The ends were cut back, 1 base at V and 10 bases at J, with 17 bases in the middle. The germline gives CDR1 SGHTA, CDR2 FQGTGA. CDR3 length equals 15 residues.

The chain employs TRBV14 and TRBJ1-2; 9 bases align to TRBD1. Germline V CDR1 and CDR2: SGHDN, FVKESK. The CDR3 contains 16 residues. J was trimmed by 9 bases and V by 4 bases; bases with no gene match: 15. CDR3 in amino acids: CASSPPGDRASISYTF. The CDR3 DNA sequence: TGTGCCAGCAGCCCGCCCGGGGACAGGGCCTCTATTAGCTACACCTTC.

The chain carries TRBV5-1 and TRBJ1-1; unclear D gene. V lost 5 bases and J 1 base, leaving 9 bases between the germline ends. The CDR3 consists of 13 residues. In germline, CDR1 is SGHRS, CDR2 YFSETQ. The CDR3 reads CASSSEGNTEAFF. The DNA of the CDR3 is TGCGCCAGCAGTTCGGAGGGGAACACTGAAGCTTTCTTT.

The table lists this clone with a few counts. At the DNA level, this CDR3 is encoded by other sequences in the same sample as well. This chain connects TRBV13 to TRBJ2-3; 9 bases agree with TRBD2. Germline V CDR1 and CDR2: PRHDT, FYEKMQ (reference sequence). V was pared by 6 bases and J by 10 bases, with 11 bases of the junction left unmatched. The CDR3 has 14 amino acids. CDR3 residues: CASSAVGRGGAQYF. In DNA form, the CDR3 reads TGTGCCAGCAGTGCCGTTGGGCGGGGGGGGGCGCAGTATTTT. The full variable domain, in which reference TRBV13 and TRBJ2-3 provide the parts outside the CDR3, is AAGVIQSPRHLIKEKRETATLKCYPIPRHDTVYWYQQGPGQDPQFLISFYEKMQSDKGSIPDRFSAQQFSDYHSELNMSSLELGDSALYFCASSAVGRGGAQYFGPGTRLTVL.

The V gene is TRBV9, the J gene TRBJ1-1; 7 nucleotides agree with TRBD1. The CDR3 contains 12 residues. Germline CDR1 is SGDLS and CDR2 is YYNGEE. Trimming cost V 4 bases and J 8 bases; bases outside gene matches: 5. The CDR3 sequence is CASSSTDREAFF. The CDR3 nucleotides read TGTGCCAGCAGCTCTACGGACAGGGAAGCTTTCTTT.

The chain links TRBV5-8 to TRBJ2-7, with 8 bases fitting TRBD2. This CDR3 has 17 amino acids. Germline trimming cut 4 bases from V and 2 bases from J; bases unmatched to any gene: 14. The germline V gene encodes CDR1 SGHTS and CDR2 YDEGEE. DNA for the CDR3: TGTGCCAGCAGCCGGGGGGGTCCGCAGGGGCCCCCCTACGAGCAGTACTTC. Amino acids: CASSRGGPQGPPYEQYF.

The chain is built from TRBV21-1 and TRBJ2-4; the DNA was not used to check the table's D call, TRBD1. TRBV21-1 is noted as a pseudogene. CDR3 length: 19 amino acids. The CDR3: CASSSQKTGAKVIQIIQYF. CDR3 DNA: TGTGCCAGCAGCAGCCAGAAGACAGGGGCCAAAGTGATACAGATCATTCAGTACTTC.

The rearrangement uses TRBV7-2 and TRBJ2-1, with D perhaps matching TRBD1 (5 bases). The CDR3 runs to 13 residues. Between the trimmed V and J ends, which lost 5 bases and 6 bases, there was a span of 11 bases. The germline V gene encodes CDR1 SGHTA and CDR2 FQGNSA. The CDR3 region is CASSLQAPNEQFF. The CDR3 DNA sequence: TGTGCCAGCAGCCTACAGGCCCCCAATGAGCAGTTCTTC. Using reference TRBV7-2 and TRBJ2-1 for the parts outside the CDR3, the full variable domain is GAGVSQSPSNKVTEKGKDVELRCDPISGHTALYWYRQSLGQGLEFLIYFQGNSAPDKSGLPSDRFSAERTGGSVSTLTIQRTQQEDSAVYLCASSLQAPNEQFFGPGTRLTVL.

V usage is TRBV6-1 and J usage is TRBJ1-4; TRBD1 aligns across 7 bases. J was trimmed by 7 bases and V by 4 bases; bases with no gene match: 3. Germline loops: CDR1 MNHNS, CDR2 SASEGT. The CDR3 covers 13 residues. Here the CDR3 DNA reads TGTGCCAGCAGTGGACAGGGATTTGAAAAACTGTTTTTT. It yields the protein CASSGQGFEKLFF.

In the case of this clone: Other DNA variants within this sample encode the same CDR3. V gene TRBV27 combines with J gene TRBJ2-3; a weak D match, TRBD1 (5 bases). The germline CDR1 and CDR2 sequences are MNHEY and SMNVEV (reference sequence). The germline V and J ends were trimmed by 6 bases and 0 bases, with 13 bases remaining between them. The CDR3 length is 15 residues. Here the CDR3 reads CASRADSSSTDTQYF. The CDR3 region has the DNA TGTGCCAGCAGAGCCGACAGTTCTAGCACAGATACGCAGTATTTT.

The CDR3 sequence: CASSQSWDREADTQYF. As DNA, the CDR3 is TGCGCCAGCAGCCAATCCTGGGACAGGGAGGCAGATACGCAGTATTTT. The chain has TRBV4-1 and TRBJ2-3, with TRBD1 identical over 9 bases. The CDR3 extends over 16 amino acids. Germline lookup yields CDR1 MGHRA and CDR2 YSYEKL. V shed 2 bases and J 4 bases; nucleotides not matched to a gene: 7.

This clone was counted between two and nine times. The chain combines TRBV5-4 with TRBJ1-1; 10 bases agree with TRBD1. Losses at the gene ends were 3 bases for V and 2 bases for J; bases not matched to a gene: 10. In germline, CDR1 is SGHNT, CDR2 YYREEE (reference sequence). CDR3 size: 17 residues. The CDR3 DNA reads TGTGCCAGCAGCTCCTGGGACAGGGGTCGTATTAACACTGAAGCTTTCTTT. Protein product: CASSSWDRGRINTEAFF.

In DNA form, the CDR3 reads TGTGCCTGGACCGTCGGCGGGGGGGCGGAGACCCAGTACTTC. Translating gives CAWTVGGGAETQYF. V gene TRBV30 combines with J gene TRBJ2-5; TRBD2 matches at 9 bases. The junction had 8 bases not matched to a gene; V was cut back by 4 bases and J by 5 bases. Germline CDR1 and CDR2: GTSNPN and SVGIG (reference sequence). There are 14 residues in the CDR3. Combining the CDR3 with reference TRBV30 and TRBJ2-5 gives the whole variable domain SQTIHQWPATLVQPVGSPLSLECTVEGTSNPNLYWYRQAAGRGLQLLFYSVGIGQISSEVPQNLSASRPQDRQFILSSKKLLLSDSGFYLCAWTVGGGAETQYFGPGTRLLVL.